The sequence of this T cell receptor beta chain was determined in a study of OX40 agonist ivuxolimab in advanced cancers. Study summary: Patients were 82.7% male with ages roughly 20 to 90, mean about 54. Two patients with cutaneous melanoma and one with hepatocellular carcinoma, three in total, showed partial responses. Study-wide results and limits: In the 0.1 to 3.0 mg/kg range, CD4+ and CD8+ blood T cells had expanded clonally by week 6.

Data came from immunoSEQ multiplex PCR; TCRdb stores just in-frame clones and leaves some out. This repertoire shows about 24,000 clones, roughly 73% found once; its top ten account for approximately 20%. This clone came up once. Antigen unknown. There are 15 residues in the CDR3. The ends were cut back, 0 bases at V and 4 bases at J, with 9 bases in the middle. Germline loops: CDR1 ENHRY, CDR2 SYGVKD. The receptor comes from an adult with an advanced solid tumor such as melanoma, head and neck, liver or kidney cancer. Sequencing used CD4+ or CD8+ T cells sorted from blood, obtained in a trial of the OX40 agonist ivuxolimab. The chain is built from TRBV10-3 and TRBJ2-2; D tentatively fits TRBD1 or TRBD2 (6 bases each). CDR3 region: CAISESQGGTGELFF. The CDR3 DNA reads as TGTGCCATCAGTGAGTCACAGGGAGGCACCGGGGAGCTGTTTTTT.